One sample yielded the 16 T cell receptor beta chains listed below, sequenced in a study of Ad26.COV2.S vaccination and SARS-CoV-2 variants. Treatment reported: 15 to 20 received Ad26.COV2.S at low or high dose, single or two shots; a few received placebo; per-sample allocation not given. Specimens were obtained on day 63 following the first vaccine or placebo injection. Assay: immunoSEQ multiplex PCR; the TCRdb copy retains only in-frame clones and omits some. The sample includes about 480,000 clones, around 88% of them seen just once. Specimen: peripheral blood, collected in a trial of Ad26.COV2.S vaccine versus placebo. Receptors were obtained from a person aged 18-60 years who received the Ad26.COV2.S COVID-19 vaccine or a placebo.

This clone appeared a single time. This chain uses TRBV9 with TRBJ2-1, with 9 nucleotides matching TRBD2. CDR3 length: 13 residues. Trimming removed 3 bases from V and 10 bases from J; junction bases left unmatched: 5. Germline CDR1 reads SGDLS; CDR2 reads YYNGEE. The CDR3 here is CASSGSGSYEQFF. The CDR3 DNA follows: TGTGCCAGCAGCGGTAGCGGGAGCTACGAGCAGTTCTTC.

V usage is TRBV9 and J usage is TRBJ1-6; weak D call: TRBD1 (6 bases). Germline-derived CDR1 and CDR2 are SGDLS and YYNGEE. The CDR3 has 17 amino acids. V was trimmed by 4 bases and J by 0 bases, leaving 14 bases between them. The CDR3 sequence: CASSPGQPSSYNSPLHF. DNA for the CDR3: TGTGCCAGCAGCCCGGGACAACCGAGCTCCTATAATTCACCCCTCCACTTT.

The chain combines TRBV7-3 with TRBJ2-6; 8 nucleotides match TRBD1. The CDR3 length is 15 residues. The J segment lost 3 bases and the V segment lost 4 bases, leaving 2 bases of the junction unmatched. Germline CDR1 and CDR2: SGHTA and FQGTGA. The CDR3 loop reads CASSSGGYGANVLTF. DNA of the CDR3: TGTGCCAGCAGCTCAGGGGGCTATGGGGCCAACGTCCTGACTTTC.

This sequence joins TRBV5-6 and TRBJ2-5; 11 bases fit TRBD2. Germline V gene sequence: CDR1 SGHDT, CDR2 YYEEEE. CDR3 length equals 17 residues. V gave up 1 base and J gave up 9 bases; unmatched junction bases: 14. Here the CDR3 DNA reads TGTGCCAGCAGCTTGAGGCGTCTAGCGGGAGGAAGGGAGGCCCAGTACTTC. Protein sequence: CASSLRRLAGGREAQYF.

The chain joins TRBV9 to TRBJ1-2; no reliable D call. Germline lookup yields CDR1 SGDLS and CDR2 YYNGEE. V lost 1 base to trimming and J lost 8 bases, with 21 bases between them. The CDR3 extends over 16 amino acids. The CDR3 is CASSVQPPSGPGGYTF. CDR3 coding DNA: TGTGCCAGCAGCGTACAACCCCCCTCCGGACCGGGAGGCTACACCTTC.

The chain employs TRBV9 and TRBJ2-5, with TRBD2 identical over 10 bases. J was trimmed by 2 bases and V by 7 bases; bases with no gene match: 11. The CDR3 runs 16 residues. From germline, CDR1 is SGDLS and CDR2 YYNGEE. The CDR3 DNA reads as TGTGCCAGCGCCCCGTCAGCGGGAGGGAGTCAAGAGACCCAGTACTTC. Its protein product is CASAPSAGGSQETQYF.

The V call is TRBV15, the J call TRBJ2-7; the D is unclear. Germline CDR1 is LNHNV and CDR2 is YYDKDF (reference sequence). The CDR3 is made up of 17 amino acids. Trimming removed 0 bases at V and 6 bases at J, with 21 bases between. DNA for the CDR3: TGTGCCACCAGCAGAGACCTACTCCACAACACCTTTTTCGAGCAGTACTTC. It codes for CATSRDLLHNTFFEQYF.

About this clone itself: This specimen includes other DNA sequences encoding the same CDR3. The V gene is TRBV6-2 or TRBV6-3, the J gene TRBJ2-7; D not resolved. The germline V and J ends were trimmed by 3 bases and 3 bases, with 6 bases remaining between them. The CDR3 is 12 residues long. Germline CDR1 reads MNHEY; CDR2 reads SVGEGT. The CDR3 reads CASSYSFYEQYF. DNA for the CDR3: TGTGCCAGCAGTTATAGTTTCTACGAGCAGTACTTC.

J is TRBJ2-7 and V is TRBV19; 13 bases align to TRBD2. The CDR3 is made up of 20 amino acids. Germline trimming cut 2 bases from V and 3 bases from J; bases unmatched to any gene: 16. From germline, CDR1 is LNHDA and CDR2 SQIVND (reference sequence). The DNA for the CDR3 is TGTGCCAGTAGTATACCCCCGCCTACTAGCGGGAGGGCCGAATTCTACGAGCAGTACTTC. Translating it yields CASSIPPPTSGRAEFYEQYF.

This clone came up once. V is TRBV5-1 and J is TRBJ2-3; the match to TRBD1 covers 9 bases. Trimming took 4 bases from V and 0 from J; bases not matched to a gene: 3. The CDR3 runs to 15 residues. Germline V lookup: CDR1 SGHRS, CDR2 YFSETQ. The CDR3 region is CASSAQGASTDTQYF. CDR3 DNA sequence: TGCGCCAGCAGCGCACAGGGGGCTAGCACAGATACGCAGTATTTT.

The gene calls are TRBV7-3 and TRBJ2-5; no definite D call. Germline CDR1 reads SGHTA; CDR2 reads FQGTGA. The CDR3 has 13 residues. V shed 3 bases and J shed 2 bases, with 7 bases lying between them. The DNA of the CDR3 is TGTGCCAGCAGCTTCGGCAGTCAAGAGACCCAGTACTTC. Translated: CASSFGSQETQYF.

This CDR3 reads CASSLGTGGAYEQYF. CDR3 sequence (DNA): TGTGCCAGCAGCTTAGGGACAGGGGGCGCCTACGAGCAGTACTTC. This sequence joins TRBV11-2 and TRBJ2-7; 11 bases match TRBD1. This CDR3 region has 15 residues. Germline CDR1 reads SGHAT; CDR2 reads FQNNGV. J lost 2 bases, V lost 1 base, and 1 base had no gene match.

This chain uses TRBV30 with TRBJ2-3, with D possibly matching TRBD1 (6 bases). Trimming cost V 4 bases and J 4 bases, with 15 bases left between them. The CDR3 runs 14 residues. The germline gives CDR1 GTSNPN, CDR2 SVGIG (reference sequence). The DNA of the CDR3 is TGTGCCTGGATAGGCACAGGGTGGGCAGATACGCAGTATTTT. As protein: CAWIGTGWADTQYF. The whole variable domain, filled in from reference TRBV30 and TRBJ2-3, reads SQTIHQWPATLVQPVGSPLSLECTVEGTSNPNLYWYRQAAGRGLQLLFYSVGIGQISSEVPQNLSASRPQDRQFILSSKKLLLSDSGFYLCAWIGTGWADTQYFGPGTRLTVL.

This clone was seen a handful of times. This chain uses TRBV25-1 with TRBJ1-2; D may be TRBD1 (6 bases). CDR1 MGHDK and CDR2 SYGVNS come from the germline V gene. V gave up 1 base and J gave up 2 bases, with 8 bases separating them. The CDR3 runs to 14 residues. This CDR3 reads CASSELDRNYGYTF. The CDR3, as DNA: TGTGCCAGCAGTGAATTAGACAGGAACTATGGCTACACCTTC.

This clone was counted only a few times. This chain joins TRBV5-1 and TRBJ1-2; no firm D call. V lost 0 bases to trimming and J lost 2 bases, with 8 bases between them. CDR1 is SGHRS and CDR2 is YFSETQ in the germline V gene. CDR3 size: 14 residues. CDR3 loop: CASSLELGNYGYTF. For the CDR3, the DNA is TGCGCCAGCAGCTTGGAATTAGGGAACTATGGCTACACCTTC.

This clone was seen a single time. The chain recombines TRBV7-3 with TRBJ2-5; D possibly corresponds to TRBD2 (5 bases). Germline CDR1 and CDR2: SGHTA and FQGTGA. The CDR3 length is 18 residues. Trimming took 2 bases from V and 4 from J, leaving 23 bases between them. The CDR3 spells CASSLGAPGLGSGETQYF. CDR3 nucleotides: TGTGCCAGCAGCTTAGGCGCGCCGGGGTTGGGGAGTGGAGAGACCCAGTACTTC.